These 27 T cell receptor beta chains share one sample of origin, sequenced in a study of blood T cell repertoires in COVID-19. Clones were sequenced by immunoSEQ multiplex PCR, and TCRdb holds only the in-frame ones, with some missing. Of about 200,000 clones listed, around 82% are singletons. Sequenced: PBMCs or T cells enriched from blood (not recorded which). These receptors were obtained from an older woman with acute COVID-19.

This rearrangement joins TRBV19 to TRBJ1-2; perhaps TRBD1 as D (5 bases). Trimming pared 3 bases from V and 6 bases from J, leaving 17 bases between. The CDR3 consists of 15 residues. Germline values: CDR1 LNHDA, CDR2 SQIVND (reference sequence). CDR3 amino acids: CASSIPLTVVHGYTF. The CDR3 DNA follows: TGTGCCAGTAGTATTCCCCTGACAGTAGTTCATGGCTACACCTTC.

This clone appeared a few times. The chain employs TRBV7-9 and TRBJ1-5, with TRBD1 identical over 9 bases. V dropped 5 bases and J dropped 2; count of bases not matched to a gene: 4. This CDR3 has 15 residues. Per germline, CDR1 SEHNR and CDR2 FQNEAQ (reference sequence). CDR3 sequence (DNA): TGTGCCAGCAGCCCACAGGGGGCAGGCAATCAGCCCCAGCATTTT. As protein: CASSPQGAGNQPQHF.

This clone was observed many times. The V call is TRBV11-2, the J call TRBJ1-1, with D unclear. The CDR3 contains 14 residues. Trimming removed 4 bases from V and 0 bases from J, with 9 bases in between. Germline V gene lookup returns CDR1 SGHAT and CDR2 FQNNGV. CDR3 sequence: CASSSEGLNTEAFF. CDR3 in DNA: TGTGCCAGCAGCTCGGAGGGATTGAACACTGAAGCTTTCTTT.

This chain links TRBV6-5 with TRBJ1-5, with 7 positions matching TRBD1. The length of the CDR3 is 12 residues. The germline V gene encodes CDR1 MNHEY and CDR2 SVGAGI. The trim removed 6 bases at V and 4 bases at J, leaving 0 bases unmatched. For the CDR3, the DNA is TGTGCCAGCAGGACAGGGAATCAGCCCCAGCATTTT. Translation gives CASRTGNQPQHF.

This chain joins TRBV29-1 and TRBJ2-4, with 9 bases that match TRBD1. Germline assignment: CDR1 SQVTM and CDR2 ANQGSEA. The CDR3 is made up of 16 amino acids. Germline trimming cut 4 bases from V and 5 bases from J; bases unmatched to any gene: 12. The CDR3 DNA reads TGCAGCGTTGCCCCCAGGCCCACAGGGGGCCAAAACATTCAGTACTTC. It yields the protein CSVAPRPTGGQNIQYF. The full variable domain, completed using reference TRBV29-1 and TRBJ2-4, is SAVISQKPSRDICQRGTSLTIQCQVDSQVTMMFWYRQQPGQSLTLIATANQGSEATYESGFVIDKFPISRPNLTFSTLTVSNMSPEDSSIYLCSVAPRPTGGQNIQYFGAGTRLSVL.

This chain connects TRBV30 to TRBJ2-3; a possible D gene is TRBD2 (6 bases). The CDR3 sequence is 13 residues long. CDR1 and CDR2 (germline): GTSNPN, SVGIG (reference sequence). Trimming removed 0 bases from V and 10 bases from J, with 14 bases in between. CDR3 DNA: TGTGCCTGGAGTGTAGGGACTCACAACCCGCAGTATTTT. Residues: CAWSVGTHNPQYF.

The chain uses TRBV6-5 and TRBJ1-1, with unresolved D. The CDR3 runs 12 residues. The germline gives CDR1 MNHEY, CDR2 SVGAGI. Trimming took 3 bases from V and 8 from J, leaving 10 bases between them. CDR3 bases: TGTGCCAGCAGTTATCGGGGAAAGGAAGCTTTCTTT. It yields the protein CASSYRGKEAFF.

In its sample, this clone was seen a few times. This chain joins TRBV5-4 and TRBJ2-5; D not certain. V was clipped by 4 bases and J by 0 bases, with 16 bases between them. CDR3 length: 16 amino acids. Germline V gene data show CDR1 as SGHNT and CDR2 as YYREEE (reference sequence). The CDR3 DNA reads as TGTGCCAGCAGCCCCCCCCCAACGGTGTACCAAGAGACCCAGTACTTC. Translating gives CASSPPPTVYQETQYF.

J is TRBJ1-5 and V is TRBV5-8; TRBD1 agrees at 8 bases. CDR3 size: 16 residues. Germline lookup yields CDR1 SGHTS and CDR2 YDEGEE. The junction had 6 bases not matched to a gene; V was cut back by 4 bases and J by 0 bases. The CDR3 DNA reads TGTGCCAGCAGCCTGGGACAGGTCCTTAGCAATCAGCCCCAGCATTTT. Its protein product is CASSLGQVLSNQPQHF.

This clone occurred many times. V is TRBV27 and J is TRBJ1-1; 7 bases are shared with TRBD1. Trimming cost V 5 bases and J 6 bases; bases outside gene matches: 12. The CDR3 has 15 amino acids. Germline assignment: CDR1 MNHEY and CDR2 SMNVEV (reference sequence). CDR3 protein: CASSTYRGKRAEAFF. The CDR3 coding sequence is TGTGCCAGCAGTACTTACAGGGGCAAGAGGGCTGAAGCTTTCTTT.

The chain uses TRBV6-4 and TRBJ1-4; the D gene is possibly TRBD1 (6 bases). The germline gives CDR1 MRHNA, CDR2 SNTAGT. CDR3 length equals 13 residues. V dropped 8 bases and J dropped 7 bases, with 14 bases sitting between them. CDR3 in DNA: TGTGCCAGCGCAGGGGAGTTGGGTGAAAAACTGTTTTTT. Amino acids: CASAGELGEKLFF.

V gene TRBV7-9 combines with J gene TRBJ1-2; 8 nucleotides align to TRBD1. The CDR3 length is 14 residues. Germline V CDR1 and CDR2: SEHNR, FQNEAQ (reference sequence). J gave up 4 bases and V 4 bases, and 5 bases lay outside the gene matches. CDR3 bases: TGTGCCAGCAGCTCGACAGGGGTTGCCTATGGCTACACCTTC. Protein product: CASSSTGVAYGYTF.

In DNA form, the CDR3 reads TGTGCCAGCAGCGGAGGCAACGAAAAACTGTTTTTT. Amino acid sequence: CASSGGNEKLFF. The chain recombines TRBV9 with TRBJ1-4; D uncertain. Trimming cost V 3 bases and J 8 bases, with 8 bases left between them. Germline lookup yields CDR1 SGDLS and CDR2 YYNGEE. This CDR3 comprises 12 residues.

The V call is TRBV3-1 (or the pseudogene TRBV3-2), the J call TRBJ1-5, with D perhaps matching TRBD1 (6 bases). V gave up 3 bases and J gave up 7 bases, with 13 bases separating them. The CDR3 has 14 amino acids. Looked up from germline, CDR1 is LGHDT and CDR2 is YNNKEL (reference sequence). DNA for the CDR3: TGTGCCAGCAGCCAGCAGGGGTTTGGGCAGCCCCAGCATTTT. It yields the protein CASSQQGFGQPQHF.

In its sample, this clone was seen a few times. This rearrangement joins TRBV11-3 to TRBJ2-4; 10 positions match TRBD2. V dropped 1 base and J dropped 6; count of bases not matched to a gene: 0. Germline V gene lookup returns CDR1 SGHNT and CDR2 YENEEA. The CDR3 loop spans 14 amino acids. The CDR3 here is CASSLGLAGNIQYF. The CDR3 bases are TGTGCCAGCAGCTTAGGACTAGCGGGAAACATTCAGTACTTC.

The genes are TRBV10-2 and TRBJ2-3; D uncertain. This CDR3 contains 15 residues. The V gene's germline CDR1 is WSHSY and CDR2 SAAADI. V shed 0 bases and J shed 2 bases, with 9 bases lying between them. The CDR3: CASSESATLTDTQYF. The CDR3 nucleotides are TGCGCCAGCAGTGAGTCCGCGACTCTCACAGATACGCAGTATTTT.

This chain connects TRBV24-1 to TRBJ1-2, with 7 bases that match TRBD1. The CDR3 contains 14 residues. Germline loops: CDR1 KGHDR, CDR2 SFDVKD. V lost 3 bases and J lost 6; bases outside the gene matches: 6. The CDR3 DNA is TGTGCCACCAGTGATCAGGGGACAGTACATGGCTACACCTTC. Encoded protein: CATSDQGTVHGYTF.

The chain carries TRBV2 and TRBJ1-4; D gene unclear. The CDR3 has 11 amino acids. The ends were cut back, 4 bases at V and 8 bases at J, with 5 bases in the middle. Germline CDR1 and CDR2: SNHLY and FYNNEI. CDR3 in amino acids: CASSGGEKLFF. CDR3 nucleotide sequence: TGTGCCAGCAGTGGAGGAGAAAAACTGTTTTTT.

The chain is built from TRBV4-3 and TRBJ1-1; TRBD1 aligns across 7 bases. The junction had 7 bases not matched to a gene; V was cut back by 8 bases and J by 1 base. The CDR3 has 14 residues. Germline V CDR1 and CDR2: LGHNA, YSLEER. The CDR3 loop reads CASPWGQQNTEAFF. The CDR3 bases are TGCGCCAGCCCTTGGGGACAGCAGAACACTGAAGCTTTCTTT.

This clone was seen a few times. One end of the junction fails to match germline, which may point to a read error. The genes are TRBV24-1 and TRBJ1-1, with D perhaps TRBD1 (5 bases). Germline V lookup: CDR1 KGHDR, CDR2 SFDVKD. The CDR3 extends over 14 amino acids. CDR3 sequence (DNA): TGTGCCACCAGTGAGACTGGGGGGAACACCGAAGCTTTCTTT. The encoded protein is CATSETGGNTEAFF.

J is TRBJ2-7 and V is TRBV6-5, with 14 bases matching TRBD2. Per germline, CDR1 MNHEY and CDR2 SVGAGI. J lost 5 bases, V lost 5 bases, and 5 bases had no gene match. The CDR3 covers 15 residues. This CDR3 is CASSPGLAGGDEQYF. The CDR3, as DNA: TGTGCCAGCAGTCCCGGACTAGCGGGAGGTGACGAGCAGTACTTC.

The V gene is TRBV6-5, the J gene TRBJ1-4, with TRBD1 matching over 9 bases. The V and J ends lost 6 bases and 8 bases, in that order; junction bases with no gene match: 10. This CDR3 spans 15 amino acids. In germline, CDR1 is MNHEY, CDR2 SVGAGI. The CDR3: CASRGWTGDGEKLFF. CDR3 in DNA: TGTGCCAGCAGAGGTTGGACAGGGGATGGCGAAAAACTGTTTTTT.

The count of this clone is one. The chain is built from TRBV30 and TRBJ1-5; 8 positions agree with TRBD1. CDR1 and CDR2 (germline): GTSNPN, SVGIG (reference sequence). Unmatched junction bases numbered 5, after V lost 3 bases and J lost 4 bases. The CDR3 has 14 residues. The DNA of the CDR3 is TGTGCCTGGAGCGCCGGGACAGGTAATCAGCCCCAGCATTTT. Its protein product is CAWSAGTGNQPQHF.

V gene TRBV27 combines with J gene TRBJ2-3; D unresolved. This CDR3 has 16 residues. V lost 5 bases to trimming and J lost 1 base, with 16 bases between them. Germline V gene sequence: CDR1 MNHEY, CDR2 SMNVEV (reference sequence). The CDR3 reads CASSPRRSLGTDTQYF. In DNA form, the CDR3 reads TGTGCCAGCAGTCCTAGACGGAGCTTAGGCACAGATACGCAGTATTTT.

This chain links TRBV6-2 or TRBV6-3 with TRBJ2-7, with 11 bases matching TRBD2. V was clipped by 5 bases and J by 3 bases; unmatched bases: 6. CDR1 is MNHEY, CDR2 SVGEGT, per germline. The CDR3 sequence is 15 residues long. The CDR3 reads CASSQGLAAFYEQYF. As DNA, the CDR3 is TGTGCCAGCAGTCAGGGACTAGCGGCGTTCTACGAGCAGTACTTC.

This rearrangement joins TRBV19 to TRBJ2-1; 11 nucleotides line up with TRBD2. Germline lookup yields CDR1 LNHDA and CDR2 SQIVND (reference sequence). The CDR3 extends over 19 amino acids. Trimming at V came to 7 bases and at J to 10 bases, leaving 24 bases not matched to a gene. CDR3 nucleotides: TGTGCCAGTACGAAGCTTCCCCGGGATAGACTAGCGGGATCATGGGAGCAGTTCTTC. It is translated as CASTKLPRDRLAGSWEQFF.

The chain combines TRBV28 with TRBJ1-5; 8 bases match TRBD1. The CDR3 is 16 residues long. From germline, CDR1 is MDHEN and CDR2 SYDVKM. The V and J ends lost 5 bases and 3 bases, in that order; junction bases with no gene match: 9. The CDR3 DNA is TGTGCCAGCAGTGCGACGGACAGGGCCTACAATCAGCCCCAGCATTTT. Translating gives CASSATDRAYNQPQHF.